The following is a T cell receptor (beta chain) sequence with its context. Its antigen is undetermined. The sample belongs to a study of cytomegalovirus exposure and HLA in healthy donors. The PCR used 60 Vbeta and 13 Jbeta primers. Profiled with immunoSEQ multiplex PCR; TCRdb holds only in-frame clones, not every one. The repertoire table contains nearly 200,000 clones. The V gene end was trimmed by 5 bases and the J gene end by 5 bases; junction bases not matched to a gene: 10. This CDR3 has 15 residues. Germline V lookup: CDR1 SGHRS, CDR2 YFSETQ. Study-level points and caveats: Rare sequences made up most TCRs, while some public TCRs were found in many donors.

This clonotype was obtained from a boy aged 5-17 years in good health and CMV-seronegative. This chain joins TRBV5-1 and TRBJ2-5; 9 bases fit TRBD2. Input material: PBMCs. CDR3 sequence reads: CASRRSGGPGETQYF. The CDR3 bases are TGCGCCAGCAGAAGGAGCGGGGGGCCGGGGGAGACCCAGTACTTC.